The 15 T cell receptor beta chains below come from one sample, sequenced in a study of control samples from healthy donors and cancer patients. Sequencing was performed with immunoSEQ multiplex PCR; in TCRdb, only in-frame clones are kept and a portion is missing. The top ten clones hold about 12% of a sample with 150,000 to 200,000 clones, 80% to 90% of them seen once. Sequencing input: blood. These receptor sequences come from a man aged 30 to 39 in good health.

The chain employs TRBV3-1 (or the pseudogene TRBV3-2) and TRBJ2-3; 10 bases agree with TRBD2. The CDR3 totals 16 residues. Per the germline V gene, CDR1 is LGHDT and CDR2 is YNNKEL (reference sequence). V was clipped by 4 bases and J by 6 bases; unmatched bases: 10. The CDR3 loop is CASSLQTSGSGDTQYF. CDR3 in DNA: TGTGCCAGCAGCCTCCAGACTAGCGGGTCAGGGGATACGCAGTATTTT.

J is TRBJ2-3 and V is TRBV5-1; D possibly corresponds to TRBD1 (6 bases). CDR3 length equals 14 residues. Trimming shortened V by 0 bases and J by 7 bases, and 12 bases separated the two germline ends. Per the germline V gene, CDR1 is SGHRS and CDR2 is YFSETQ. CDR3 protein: CASSLGGPSNTQYF. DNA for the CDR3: TGCGCCAGCAGCTTGGGGGGGCCTTCAAATACGCAGTATTTT.

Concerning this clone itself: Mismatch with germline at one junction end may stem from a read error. The CDR3 here is CAARAGYSTDTQYF. The CDR3 DNA reads TGCGCCGCTCGGGCGGGGTATAGCACAGATACGCAGTATTTT. The chain combines TRBV6-5 with TRBJ2-3, with a weak D call TRBD2 (6 bases). This CDR3 is built from 14 residues. CDR1 and CDR2 from the germline V gene are MNHEY and SVGAGI.

The CDR3 nucleotides are TGCGCCAGCAGCTTGGTCGGGACTCCTTTGGGGGAAAAACTGTTTTTT. Protein product: CASSLVGTPLGEKLFF. This chain connects TRBV5-1 to TRBJ1-4; D may be TRBD1 (5 bases). CDR1 SGHRS and CDR2 YFSETQ come from the germline V gene. The CDR3 runs 16 residues. V was cut by 0 bases and J by 8 bases, with 17 bases left in between.

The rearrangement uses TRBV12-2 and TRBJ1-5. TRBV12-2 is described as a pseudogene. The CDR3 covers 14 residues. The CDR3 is CASRLEAPNQPQHF. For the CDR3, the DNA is TGTGCAAGTCGCTTGGAGGCTCCGAATCAGCCCCAGCATTTT.

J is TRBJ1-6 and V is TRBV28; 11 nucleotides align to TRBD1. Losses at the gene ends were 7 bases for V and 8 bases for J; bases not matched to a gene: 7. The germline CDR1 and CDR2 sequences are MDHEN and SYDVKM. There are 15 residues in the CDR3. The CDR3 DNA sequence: TGTGCCAGCAAGGGTTGGGGACAGGGGGATTCACCCCTCCACTTT. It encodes CASKGWGQGDSPLHF.

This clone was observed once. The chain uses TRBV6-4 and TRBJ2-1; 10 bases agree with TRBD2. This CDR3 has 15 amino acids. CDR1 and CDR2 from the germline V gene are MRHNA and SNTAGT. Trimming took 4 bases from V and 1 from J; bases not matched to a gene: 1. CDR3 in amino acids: CASSVAGGSYNEQFF. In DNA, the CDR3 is TGTGCCAGCAGTGTAGCGGGAGGTTCCTACAATGAGCAGTTCTTC.

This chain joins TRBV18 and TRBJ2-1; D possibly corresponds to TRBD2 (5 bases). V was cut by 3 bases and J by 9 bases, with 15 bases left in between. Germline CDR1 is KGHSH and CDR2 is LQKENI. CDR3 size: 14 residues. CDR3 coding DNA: TGTGCCAGCTCACCTCTGACCAGGCGGGTTGAGCAGTTCTTC. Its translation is CASSPLTRRVEQFF.

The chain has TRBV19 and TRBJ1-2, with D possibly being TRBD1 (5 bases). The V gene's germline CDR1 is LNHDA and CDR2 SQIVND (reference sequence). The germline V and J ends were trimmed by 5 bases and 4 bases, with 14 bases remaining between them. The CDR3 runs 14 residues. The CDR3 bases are TGTGCCAGTAGTGGGGAACAGGCTTCCTATGGCTACACCTTC. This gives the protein CASSGEQASYGYTF.

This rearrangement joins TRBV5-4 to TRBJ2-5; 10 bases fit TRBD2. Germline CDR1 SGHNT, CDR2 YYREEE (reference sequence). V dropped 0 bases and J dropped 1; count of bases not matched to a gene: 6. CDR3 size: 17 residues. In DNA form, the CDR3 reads TGTGCCAGCAGCTTGGCCTTGGCTAGCGGGAGCCAAGAGACCCAGTACTTC. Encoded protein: CASSLALASGSQETQYF. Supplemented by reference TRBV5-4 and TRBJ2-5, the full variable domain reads ETGVTQSPTHLIKTRGQQVTLRCSSQSGHNTVSWYQQALGQGPQFIFQYYREEENGRGNFPPRFSGLQFPNYSSELNVNALELDDSALYLCASSLALASGSQETQYFGPGTRLLVL.

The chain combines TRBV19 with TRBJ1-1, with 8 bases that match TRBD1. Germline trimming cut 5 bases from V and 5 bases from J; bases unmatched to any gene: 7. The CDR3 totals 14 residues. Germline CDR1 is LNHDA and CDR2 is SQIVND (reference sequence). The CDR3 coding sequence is TGTGCCAGTAGTGCCCAGGGGGCGCCAACTGAAGCTTTCTTT. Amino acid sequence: CASSAQGAPTEAFF.

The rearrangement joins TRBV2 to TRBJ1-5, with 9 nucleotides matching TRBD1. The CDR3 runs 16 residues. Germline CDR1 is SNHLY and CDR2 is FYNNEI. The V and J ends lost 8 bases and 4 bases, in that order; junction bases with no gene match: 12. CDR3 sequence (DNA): TGTGCCAGCTGGGGGGACAGGGCAAATTCAAATCAGCCCCAGCATTTT. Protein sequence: CASWGDRANSNQPQHF.

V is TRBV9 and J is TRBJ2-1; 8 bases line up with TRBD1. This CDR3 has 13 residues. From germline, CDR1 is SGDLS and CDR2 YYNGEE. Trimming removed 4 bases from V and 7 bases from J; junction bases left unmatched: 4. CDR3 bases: TGTGCCAGCAGCAGGACAGGGAGAAATGAGCAGTTCTTC. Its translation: CASSRTGRNEQFF.

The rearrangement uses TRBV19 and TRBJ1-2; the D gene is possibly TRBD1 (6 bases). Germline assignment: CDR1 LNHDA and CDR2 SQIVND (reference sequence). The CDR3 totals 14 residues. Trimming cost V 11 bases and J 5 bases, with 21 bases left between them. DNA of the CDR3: TGTGCCGTCGATTCGCTACAGGGCCATTATGGCTACACCTTC. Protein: CAVDSLQGHYGYTF.

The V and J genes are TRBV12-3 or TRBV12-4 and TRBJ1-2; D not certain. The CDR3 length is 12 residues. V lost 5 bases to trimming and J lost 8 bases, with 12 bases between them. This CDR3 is CASSQSLVGYTF. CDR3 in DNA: TGTGCCAGCAGTCAAAGCCTGGTGGGCTACACCTTC.